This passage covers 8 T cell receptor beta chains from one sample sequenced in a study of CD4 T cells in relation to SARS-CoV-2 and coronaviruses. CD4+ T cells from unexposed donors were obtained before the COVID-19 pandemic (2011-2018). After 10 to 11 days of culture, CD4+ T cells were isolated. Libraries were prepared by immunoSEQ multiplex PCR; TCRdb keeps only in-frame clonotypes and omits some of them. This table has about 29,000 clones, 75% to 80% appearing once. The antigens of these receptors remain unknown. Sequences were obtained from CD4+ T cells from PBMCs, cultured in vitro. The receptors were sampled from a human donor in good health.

The CDR3: CATSDLAGVETQYF. For the CDR3, the DNA is TGTGCCACCAGTGATTTGGCAGGGGTAGAGACCCAGTACTTC. The chain joins TRBV24-1 to TRBJ2-5; D might be TRBD1 (6 bases). V was shortened by 0 bases and J by 4 bases, with 8 bases between the two germline ends. The CDR3 runs 14 residues. Germline values: CDR1 KGHDR, CDR2 SFDVKD.

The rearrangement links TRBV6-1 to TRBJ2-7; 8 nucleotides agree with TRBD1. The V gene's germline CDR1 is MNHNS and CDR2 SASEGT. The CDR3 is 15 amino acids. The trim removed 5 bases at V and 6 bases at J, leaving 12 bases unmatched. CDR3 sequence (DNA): TGTGCCAGCAGTCCAACCCAGGGGGCGCCGGGCGAGCAGTACTTC. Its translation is CASSPTQGAPGEQYF.

The DNA of the CDR3 is TGTGCCAGCAGTTCATCGGGCGGGGTAGGGGAGACCCAGTACTTC. As protein: CASSSSGGVGETQYF. V gene TRBV27 combines with J gene TRBJ2-5; the D gene is possibly TRBD2 (6 bases). Trimming stripped 4 bases from V and 5 bases from J, with 17 bases between. This CDR3 is built from 15 residues. Per the germline V gene, CDR1 is MNHEY and CDR2 is SMNVEV (reference sequence).

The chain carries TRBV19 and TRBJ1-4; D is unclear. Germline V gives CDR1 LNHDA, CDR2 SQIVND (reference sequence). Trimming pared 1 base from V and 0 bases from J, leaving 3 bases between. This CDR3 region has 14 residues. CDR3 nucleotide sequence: TGTGCCAGTAGTATAGCTACAACTAATGAAAAACTGTTTTTT. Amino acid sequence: CASSIATTNEKLFF.

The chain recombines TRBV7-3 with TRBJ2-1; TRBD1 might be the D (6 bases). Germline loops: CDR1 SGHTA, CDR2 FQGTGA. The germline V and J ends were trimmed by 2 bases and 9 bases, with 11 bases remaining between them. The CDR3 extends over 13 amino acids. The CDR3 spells CASSLGGRGEQFF. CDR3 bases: TGTGCCAGCAGCTTAGGGGGCCGGGGTGAGCAGTTCTTC.

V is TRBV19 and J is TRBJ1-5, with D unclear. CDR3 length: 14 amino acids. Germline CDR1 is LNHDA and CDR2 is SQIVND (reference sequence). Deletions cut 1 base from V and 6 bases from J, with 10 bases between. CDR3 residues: CASSIGIGPQPQHF. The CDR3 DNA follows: TGTGCCAGTAGTATAGGCATAGGGCCTCAGCCCCAGCATTTT.

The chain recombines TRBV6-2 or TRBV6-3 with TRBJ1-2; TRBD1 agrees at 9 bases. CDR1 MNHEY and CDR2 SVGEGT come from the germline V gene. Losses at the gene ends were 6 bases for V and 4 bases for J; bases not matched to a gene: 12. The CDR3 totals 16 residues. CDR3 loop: CASSQTGTGFPYGYTF. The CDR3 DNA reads TGTGCCAGCAGCCAAACCGGGACAGGGTTCCCCTATGGCTACACCTTC.

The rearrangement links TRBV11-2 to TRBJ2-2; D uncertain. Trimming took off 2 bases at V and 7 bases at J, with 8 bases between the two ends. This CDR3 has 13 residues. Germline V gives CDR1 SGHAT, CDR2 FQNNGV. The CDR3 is CASSLSPFGELFF. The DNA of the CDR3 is TGTGCCAGCAGCTTATCCCCCTTCGGGGAGCTGTTTTTT.